A single sample is the source of the 27 T cell receptor beta chains below, sequenced in a study of regulatory T cells in long-lasting Graves disease. Building the TCR beta libraries relied on iRepertoire HTBI primers, and CDR3 regions underwent Arm-PCR. TCRdb re-called the multiplex PCR reads with MiXCR, one entry per CDR3 protein. The sample has about 460,000 distinct CDR3 sequences, 11% to 15% seen once; the top ten hold around a sixth. Indicated time point: newly diagnosed GD, antithyroid drugs for less than 3 months. Isolated PBMC RNA provided the starting material for the TCR library. These records were also assigned to another study, of T cells in Graves' hyperthyroidism and ophthalmopathy.

The source material was peripheral blood mononuclear cells (PBMCs), sampled at new diagnosis, from a patient treated with antithyroid drugs. All receptors come from a woman aged 45 to 65 with Graves disease.

This clonotype was detected a few times. The V call is TRBV3-1, the J call TRBJ2-7, with D possibly TRBD1 on 5 matching bases. CDR1 is LGHDT and CDR2 is YNNKEL in the germline V gene (reference sequence). This CDR3 contains 14 residues. V was clipped by 2 bases and J by 5 bases, with 13 bases between them. Here the CDR3 DNA reads TGTGCCAGCAGCCAAAATACCCTAGGGGACGAGCAGTACTTC. This gives the protein CASSQNTLGDEQYF.

This clonotype was picked up many times. The chain carries TRBV24-1 and TRBJ2-1; the D gene is possibly TRBD2 (6 bases). Deletions cut 0 bases from V and 3 bases from J, with 11 bases between. Germline V lookup: CDR1 KGHDR, CDR2 SFDVKD. There are 16 residues in the CDR3. The CDR3: CATSDLKGGFYNEQFF. CDR3 sequence (DNA): TGTGCCACCAGTGATTTGAAGGGAGGTTTCTACAATGAGCAGTTCTTC.

This clonotype has ten or more counts. The chain couples TRBV19 to TRBJ1-1, with D perhaps matching TRBD1 (5 bases). This CDR3 has 15 residues. Trimming took off 4 bases at V and 0 bases at J, with 12 bases between the two ends. The germline V gene encodes CDR1 LNHDA and CDR2 SQIVND (reference sequence). The CDR3 region is CASSRSGTVNTEAFF. As DNA, the CDR3 is TGTGCCAGTAGTAGGTCTGGGACGGTGAACACTGAAGCTTTCTTT.

In its sample, this clonotype was seen a few times. This chain uses TRBV29-1 with TRBJ2-5, with D possibly matching TRBD2 (5 bases). The CDR3 runs 11 residues. Germline values: CDR1 SQVTM, CDR2 ANQGSEA. V was clipped by 7 bases and J by 5 bases, with 11 bases between them. The CDR3 DNA is TGCAGCGCCCGAGGGTTGGAGACCCAGTACTTC. Translation gives CSARGLETQYF.

Details on this clonotype: In this CDR3 the conserved last residue, phenylalanine or tryptophan, is missing, so a read error is likely. This chain uses TRBV12-3 or TRBV12-4 with TRBJ2-7, with no clear D. This CDR3 contains 11 residues. The germline V and J ends were trimmed by 1 base and 6 bases, with 4 bases remaining between them. DNA of the CDR3: TGTGCCAGCAGTTTAGGGCCCGAGCAGTACCTC. Translation gives CASSLGPEQYL.

Comment on this clonotype: This may be a read error: a much more frequent sequence differs by one nucleotide. The chain recombines TRBV6-1 with TRBJ2-1; D is possibly TRBD2 (5 bases). CDR1 is MNHNS and CDR2 is SASEGT in the germline V gene. Trimming left V 6 bases short and J 13 bases short, with 28 bases between. This CDR3 is built from 16 residues. The CDR3 DNA reads TGTGCCAGCAGAACCTCGGGCGGGTCCTTTGGAGAGACCCAGTTCTTC. Protein sequence: CASRTSGGSFGETQFF.

This clonotype was found many times. In nucleotides, the CDR3 is TGTGCCAGCAGTCACCGGGACAGGTCCTACGAGCAGTACTTC. Protein product: CASSHRDRSYEQYF. The chain has TRBV27 and TRBJ2-7, with 8 bases identical to TRBD1. J lost 1 base, V lost 5 bases, and 4 bases had no gene match. CDR1 and CDR2 from the germline V gene are MNHEY and SMNVEV (reference sequence). CDR3 size: 14 residues.

This clonotype was detected ten times or more. The J gene is TRBJ2-3, the V gene TRBV7-9; D gene unclear. CDR3 length: 13 amino acids. Trimming shortened V by 6 bases and J by 1 base, and 8 bases separated the two germline ends. Per the germline V gene, CDR1 is SEHNR and CDR2 is FQNEAQ (reference sequence). The CDR3 reads CASREIGTDTQYF. Here the CDR3 DNA reads TGTGCCAGCAGGGAAATCGGCACAGATACGCAGTATTTT.

This clonotype appeared a few times. The rearrangement links TRBV4-1 to TRBJ1-5; TRBD1 aligns across 7 bases. V shed 1 base and J 10 bases; nucleotides not matched to a gene: 10. This CDR3 region has 15 residues. Germline CDR1 and CDR2: MGHRA and YSYEKL. The chain's CDR3 is CASSQVFDREFPQHF. CDR3 in DNA: TGCGCCAGCAGCCAAGTCTTCGACAGGGAATTTCCCCAGCATTTT.

This chain links TRBV28 with TRBJ2-7, with TRBD2 matching 8 bases. Germline CDR1 is MDHEN and CDR2 is SYDVKM. V gave up 5 bases and J gave up 2 bases; unmatched junction bases: 11. This CDR3 is 16 amino acids long. The CDR3 sequence is CASSIPPGRGTYEQYF. In DNA form, the CDR3 reads TGTGCCAGCAGTATACCCCCCGGGAGGGGGACCTACGAGCAGTACTTC. The complete variable domain, with remaining parts taken from reference TRBV28 and TRBJ2-7, reads DVKVTQSSRYLVKRTGEKVFLECVQDMDHENMFWYRQDPGLGLRLIYFSYDVKMKEKGDIPEGYSVSREKKERFSLILESASTNQTSMYLCASSIPPGRGTYEQYFGPGTRLTVT.

In its sample, this clonotype was seen many times. This sequence joins TRBV7-3 and TRBJ2-1, with TRBD2 matching over 8 bases. The CDR3 loop spans 15 amino acids. CDR1 and CDR2 (germline): SGHTA, FQGTGA. Unmatched junction bases numbered 2, after V lost 0 bases and J lost 4 bases. The CDR3 region has the DNA TGTGCCAGCAGCTTAACCGGGAGGGGGTACAATGAGCAGTTCTTC. Translating it yields CASSLTGRGYNEQFF. The full variable domain, rest sourced from reference TRBV7-3 and TRBJ2-1, is GAGVSQTPSNKVTEKGKYVELRCDPISGHTALYWYRQSLGQGPEFLIYFQGTGAADDSGLPNDRFFAVRPEGSVSTLKIQRTERGDSAVYLCASSLTGRGYNEQFFGPGTRLTVL.

This clonotype showed up many times. CDR3 region: CSVSGLAGGDTQYF. CDR3 sequence (DNA): TGCAGCGTTTCGGGTCTAGCGGGAGGAGATACGCAGTATTTT. This sequence joins TRBV29-1 and TRBJ2-3, with TRBD2 matching over 11 bases. With V trimmed by 5 bases and J by 5 bases, 6 bases remained unmatched. The CDR3 spans 14 residues. Germline CDR1 SQVTM, CDR2 ANQGSEA.

The table lists this clonotype with many counts. The gene calls are TRBV7-3 and TRBJ2-2; 9 nucleotides align to TRBD1. The trim removed 5 bases at V and 4 bases at J, leaving 11 bases unmatched. Germline assignment: CDR1 SGHTA and CDR2 FQGTGA. CDR3 length equals 17 residues. CDR3: CASSPRTPGQGTGELFF. The CDR3 nucleotides are TGTGCCAGCAGCCCCCGTACACCGGGACAGGGCACCGGGGAGCTGTTTTTT.

This clonotype was counted at least ten times. One end of the junction fails to match germline, which may point to a read error. The chain couples TRBV11-3 to TRBJ2-1; no reliable D call. This CDR3 has 12 residues. Germline CDR1 SGHNT, CDR2 YENEEA. The CDR3 DNA sequence: TGTGCCAGCAGTTTAGGATCCTATGAGCAGTTCTTC. Its translation is CASSLGSYEQFF.

This clonotype has at least ten counts. The chain employs TRBV6-1 and TRBJ2-3; possible D gene TRBD1, 6 bases. Germline V CDR1 and CDR2: MNHNS, SASEGT. V shed 6 bases and J shed 4 bases, with 23 bases lying between them. The CDR3 runs to 17 residues. The CDR3 sequence is CASSLIQGSPSPDTQYF. CDR3 in DNA: TGTGCCAGCAGCCTTATCCAGGGGAGTCCGTCACCAGATACGCAGTATTTT.

The CDR3 sequence is CASTPLGTEIYNEQFF. CDR3 nucleotides: TGTGCCAGCACCCCCCTCGGGACAGAGATCTACAATGAGCAGTTCTTC. The chain employs TRBV6-1 and TRBJ2-1; 7 bases map to TRBD1. J was trimmed by 3 bases and V by 7 bases; bases with no gene match: 12. Germline V gene data show CDR1 as MNHNS and CDR2 as SASEGT. The CDR3 has 16 residues.

This clonotype was counted only a few times. The CDR3 nucleotides read TGTGCCAGCTCACCGAGAACTAGCGGGAGTAGTGTGGCCAAAAACATTCAGTACTTC. This gives the protein CASSPRTSGSSVAKNIQYF. The chain carries TRBV18 and TRBJ2-4; TRBD2 matches 11 bases. The germline CDR1 and CDR2 sequences are KGHSH and LQKENI. The CDR3 is made up of 19 amino acids. Trimming cost V 3 bases and J 1 base; bases outside gene matches: 11.

This clonotype was seen many times. CDR3 loop: CASSQDRSGWNIQYF. The CDR3 coding sequence is TGTGCCAGCAGCCAAGATCGCTCAGGATGGAACATTCAGTACTTC. J is TRBJ2-4 and V is TRBV4-2; D is undetermined. V lost 0 bases and J lost 7, with 13 bases in between. The CDR3 runs 15 residues. Germline lookup yields CDR1 LGHNA and CDR2 YNFKEQ.

V is TRBV7-8 and J is TRBJ2-7, with 8 bases fitting TRBD2. From germline, CDR1 is SGHVS and CDR2 FQNEAQ. The CDR3 loop spans 13 amino acids. With V trimmed by 5 bases and J by 3 bases, 3 bases remained unmatched. The CDR3 is CASSHGGGYEQYF. The DNA for the CDR3 is TGTGCCAGCAGCCACGGGGGGGGCTACGAGCAGTACTTC.

For this clonotype: A read error is possible here, since a much larger clone lies one base away. This chain joins TRBV2 and TRBJ2-3; D assignment may be TRBD1 or TRBD2 (5 bases each). Near its end, the DNA agrees better with TRBJ2-1, so the J call may be wrong. CDR3 length: 15 amino acids. Germline V gene data show CDR1 as SNHLY and CDR2 as FYNNEI. CDR3 protein: CTSTGLPQVQSEQFF. CDR3 DNA sequence: TGTACCAGCACAGGACTCCCACAGGTACAATCGGAGCAGTTCTTC.

This chain uses TRBV12-3 or TRBV12-4 with TRBJ2-5, with a possible D match to TRBD2 (5 bases). V was trimmed by 6 bases and J by 5 bases, leaving 13 bases between them. The CDR3 extends over 13 amino acids. The CDR3 nucleotides read TGTGCCAGCAGGAATAGCGAGTATGAGACCCAGTACTTC. Translated, it gives CASRNSEYETQYF.

This clonotype was observed many times. This chain joins TRBV5-1 and TRBJ2-1, with 14 bases matching TRBD2. The CDR3 covers 15 residues. With 2 bases clipped from V and 9 bases from J, the junction kept 4 bases outside the gene matches. Germline CDR1 SGHRS, CDR2 YFSETQ. The CDR3 loop reads CASSFGTSGSSEQFF. As DNA, the CDR3 is TGCGCCAGCAGCTTCGGGACTAGCGGGAGTAGTGAGCAGTTCTTC.

The chain carries TRBV19 and TRBJ1-4; D gene unclear. Germline V gene sequence: CDR1 LNHDA, CDR2 SQIVND (reference sequence). V was clipped by 6 bases and J by 8 bases, with 10 bases between them. The CDR3 runs to 12 residues. The CDR3 DNA is TGTGCCAGTAGACCGTCGGGGGAAAAACTGTTTTTT. It encodes CASRPSGEKLFF.

The chain employs TRBV4-1 and TRBJ2-5; 12 bases match TRBD2. Germline-derived CDR1 and CDR2 are MGHRA and YSYEKL. The trim removed 4 bases at V and 1 base at J, leaving 7 bases unmatched. There are 17 residues in the CDR3. The CDR3 protein is CASSPLTSGGSQETQYF. CDR3 DNA: TGCGCCAGCAGCCCCCTGACTAGCGGGGGCAGCCAAGAGACCCAGTACTTC.

This chain uses TRBV5-1 with TRBJ2-5; tentatively, D is TRBD2 (6 bases). Germline values: CDR1 SGHRS, CDR2 YFSETQ. The V gene lost 3 bases and the J gene lost 1 base, with 16 bases spanning the gap. CDR3 length: 16 residues. The CDR3 reads CASSSIPGERQETQYF. The CDR3 DNA follows: TGCGCCAGCAGCTCCATTCCGGGAGAACGCCAAGAGACCCAGTACTTC. The full variable domain, with the rest looked up from reference TRBV5-1 and TRBJ2-5, is KAGVTQTPRYLIKTRGQQVTLSCSPISGHRSVSWYQQTPGQGLQFLFEYFSETQRNKGNFPGRFSGRQFSNSRSEMNVSTLELGDSALYLCASSSIPGERQETQYFGPGTRLLVL.

This clonotype was observed at least ten times. V usage is TRBV24-1 and J usage is TRBJ2-1; 12 bases align to TRBD1. Per the germline V gene, CDR1 is KGHDR and CDR2 is SFDVKD. The CDR3 runs 17 residues. The trim removed 1 base at V and 5 bases at J, leaving 5 bases unmatched. The CDR3 region is CATSDLGTGGVHNEQFF. CDR3 bases: TGTGCCACCAGTGATTTAGGGACAGGGGGCGTACACAATGAGCAGTTCTTC.

The sample holds a few counts of this clonotype. This rearrangement joins TRBV2 to TRBJ2-5; 9 bases line up with TRBD2. The germline CDR1 and CDR2 sequences are SNHLY and FYNNEI. V trimming: 6 bases; J trimming: 4 bases; junction bases outside the gene matches: 18. This CDR3 contains 18 residues. The CDR3 DNA is TGTGCCAGCAGGGGCTTAGCGGGAGCGTGGCCAGTTCGAGAGACCCAGTACTTC. It encodes CASRGLAGAWPVRETQYF.